This TCR beta chain was captured by sequencing in a study of cytomegalovirus exposure and HLA in healthy donors. Primers for the PCR totalled 60 Vbeta and 13 Jbeta. TCRdb's table, derived via immunoSEQ multiplex PCR, lists solely in-frame clones and lacks some. The sample carries about 140,000 clones, 80% recorded once. This clone was seen only a few times. Its cognate antigen is unknown. Donors had nominal health at sampling but likely had unrecorded immune exposures. Trimming stripped 4 bases from V and 7 bases from J, with 18 bases between. Germline lookup yields CDR1 SGHRS and CDR2 YFSETQ. The CDR3 is made up of 14 amino acids. Study-level points and caveats: Later analysis found that TCR beta chains associated with HLA were more clonally expanded than other, equally common chains. Association of a missense DCLRE1C variant with TCR beta V- and J-gene trimming was reported in a later analysis. Roughly uniform depth of sequencing across donors was assumed in presence/absence analyses.

Material for sequencing was PBMCs. The chain recombines TRBV5-1 with TRBJ2-7; D is perhaps TRBD1 (5 bases). This TCR came from a man aged 25 to 40 in good health. The CDR3 bases are TGCGCCAGCAGCCAAGAGTCCCGATCAGGGGAGCAGTACTTC. Residues: CASSQESRSGEQYF.